The 15 T cell receptor beta chains listed next were all sequenced from one sample in a study of siplizumab effects on memory and regulatory T cells. Data came from immunoSEQ multiplex PCR; TCRdb stores just in-frame clones and leaves some out. Of 100,000 to 110,000 clones listed, 94% are singletons. Sequencing used non-Treg CD4+ T cells sorted from blood. These receptors were obtained from a human donor in good health.

This chain links TRBV19 with TRBJ2-1; 8 bases line up with TRBD2. Unmatched junction bases numbered 14, after V lost 6 bases and J lost 7 bases. The CDR3 has 16 residues. CDR1 and CDR2 from the germline V gene are LNHDA and SQIVND (reference sequence). CDR3 protein: CASSLPPTSGRNEQFF. The CDR3 region has the DNA TGTGCCAGTAGCCTCCCACCCACTAGCGGACGGAATGAGCAGTTCTTC.

The rearrangement joins TRBV19 to TRBJ1-5; D is possibly TRBD1 (6 bases). This CDR3 region has 13 residues. The germline V gene encodes CDR1 LNHDA and CDR2 SQIVND (reference sequence). Trimming took 4 bases from V and 7 from J, leaving 11 bases between them. In DNA, the CDR3 is TGTGCCAGTAGTAGGCGGACAGAACAGCCCCAGCATTTT. Amino acids: CASSRRTEQPQHF.

This chain joins TRBV5-6 and TRBJ1-5; a weak D match, TRBD1 (6 bases). CDR1 and CDR2 from the germline V gene are SGHDT and YYEEEE. Between the trimmed V and J ends, which lost 3 bases and 6 bases, there was a span of 13 bases. This CDR3 region has 14 residues. This CDR3 reads CASSWGGAAQPQHF. DNA for the CDR3: TGTGCCAGCAGCTGGGGGGGGGCGGCTCAGCCCCAGCATTTT.

For the CDR3, the DNA is TGTGCCAGCAGCCAAGGGGCCTTCGGGACAGGGACCCCGAGGACTGAAGCTTTCTTT. It codes for CASSQGAFGTGTPRTEAFF. The rearrangement links TRBV4-2 to TRBJ1-1, with 9 bases aligning to TRBD1. Germline loops: CDR1 LGHNA, CDR2 YNFKEQ. CDR3 length equals 19 residues. The V segment lost 1 base and the J segment 5 bases; nucleotides outside the gene matches: 17.

V gene TRBV27 combines with J gene TRBJ2-3; 9 nucleotides match TRBD2. V was pared by 6 bases and J by 1 base, with 5 bases of the junction left unmatched. The CDR3 sequence is 15 residues long. Per germline, CDR1 MNHEY and CDR2 SMNVEV (reference sequence). The CDR3 reads CASSLRGGGTDTQYF. In nucleotides, the CDR3 is TGTGCCAGCAGCCTACGCGGGGGGGGCACAGATACGCAGTATTTT.

V usage is TRBV6-5 and J usage is TRBJ1-1; 7 bases are shared with TRBD1. Germline-derived CDR1 and CDR2 are MNHEY and SVGAGI. CDR3 size: 13 residues. The V and J ends lost 6 bases and 4 bases, in that order; junction bases with no gene match: 5. Here the CDR3 reads CASSRQGATEAFF. The CDR3 nucleotides are TGTGCCAGCAGCAGACAGGGTGCCACTGAAGCTTTCTTT.

This chain uses TRBV6-6 with TRBJ1-4; 7 bases agree with TRBD1. CDR3 size: 13 residues. CDR1 is MNHNY and CDR2 is SVGAGI in the germline V gene (reference sequence). Unmatched junction bases numbered 3, after V lost 4 bases and J lost 7 bases. The CDR3 nucleotides are TGTGCCAGCAGTTCAAACAGGGGTGAAAAACTGTTTTTT. Translating gives CASSSNRGEKLFF.

V is TRBV7-9 and J is TRBJ1-3; D remains unclear. Germline CDR1 reads SEHNR; CDR2 reads FQNEAQ (reference sequence). The CDR3 length is 15 residues. Trimming stripped 3 bases from V and 0 bases from J, with 9 bases between. Here the CDR3 DNA reads TGTGCCAGCAGCTTCCAGGTCATCTCTGGAAACACCATATATTTT. This gives the protein CASSFQVISGNTIYF.

The J gene is TRBJ2-7, the V gene TRBV9; TRBD1 matches at 8 bases. The V and J ends lost 4 bases and 5 bases, in that order; junction bases with no gene match: 11. Germline-derived CDR1 and CDR2 are SGDLS and YYNGEE. The CDR3 extends over 15 amino acids. The chain's CDR3 is CASSLTGTGRDEQYF. As DNA, the CDR3 is TGTGCCAGCAGCCTGACCGGGACAGGACGAGACGAGCAGTACTTC.

The CDR3 DNA is TGCAGCGTTGACCGGACAGCTGGGGAGCTGTTTTTT. Protein: CSVDRTAGELFF. The chain couples TRBV29-1 to TRBJ2-2, with D possibly being TRBD1 (6 bases). The V gene's germline CDR1 is SQVTM and CDR2 ANQGSEA. V was pared by 3 bases and J by 8 bases, with 10 bases between. This CDR3 has 12 amino acids.

The V call is TRBV7-9, the J call TRBJ2-1; 8 bases match TRBD2. This CDR3 region has 14 residues. Per the germline V gene, CDR1 is SEHNR and CDR2 is FQNEAQ (reference sequence). Trimming at V came to 2 bases and at J to 8 bases, leaving 5 bases not matched to a gene. The CDR3 region is CASSLSGSGDEQFF. CDR3 DNA: TGTGCCAGCAGCTTAAGCGGGAGTGGAGATGAGCAGTTCTTC.

The V gene is TRBV5-3, the J gene TRBJ2-7; possibly TRBD1 for D (5 bases). TRBV5-3 is an ORF, with its function uncertain. V shed 5 bases and J shed 2 bases, with 11 bases lying between them. The CDR3 spans 13 residues. Written as DNA, the CDR3 is TGTGCCAGAAGATACAGGCGGCCCTACGAGCAGTACTTC. Translated, it gives CARRYRRPYEQYF.

The chain couples TRBV25-1 to TRBJ1-3; no clear D gene. Trimming left V 4 bases short and J 1 base short, with 8 bases between. The CDR3 covers 14 residues. Per the germline V gene, CDR1 is MGHDK and CDR2 is SYGVNS. The CDR3 reads CASSGSGSGNTIYF. As DNA, the CDR3 is TGTGCCAGCAGTGGGTCAGGTTCTGGAAACACCATATATTTT.

V is TRBV5-4 and J is TRBJ2-1, with D possibly matching TRBD2 (6 bases). Germline values: CDR1 SGHNT, CDR2 YYREEE (reference sequence). Trimming removed 4 bases from V and 2 bases from J, with 16 bases in between. The CDR3 covers 16 residues. For the CDR3, the DNA is TGTGCCAGCAGCCCAAGACTAGAGCTCCCCTACAATGAGCAGTTCTTC. Translating gives CASSPRLELPYNEQFF.

The chain recombines TRBV5-4 with TRBJ2-3, with 9 bases aligning to TRBD2. J lost 5 bases, V lost 6 bases, and 19 bases had no gene match. The V gene's germline CDR1 is SGHNT and CDR2 YYREEE (reference sequence). The CDR3 runs to 18 residues. CDR3 in amino acids: CASTPQWVAGGTVDTQYF. The DNA of the CDR3 is TGTGCCAGCACCCCCCAGTGGGTGGCGGGAGGGACGGTAGATACGCAGTATTTT. The whole variable domain, remainder taken from reference TRBV5-4 and TRBJ2-3, is ETGVTQSPTHLIKTRGQQVTLRCSSQSGHNTVSWYQQALGQGPQFIFQYYREEENGRGNFPPRFSGLQFPNYSSELNVNALELDDSALYLCASTPQWVAGGTVDTQYFGPGTRLTVL.